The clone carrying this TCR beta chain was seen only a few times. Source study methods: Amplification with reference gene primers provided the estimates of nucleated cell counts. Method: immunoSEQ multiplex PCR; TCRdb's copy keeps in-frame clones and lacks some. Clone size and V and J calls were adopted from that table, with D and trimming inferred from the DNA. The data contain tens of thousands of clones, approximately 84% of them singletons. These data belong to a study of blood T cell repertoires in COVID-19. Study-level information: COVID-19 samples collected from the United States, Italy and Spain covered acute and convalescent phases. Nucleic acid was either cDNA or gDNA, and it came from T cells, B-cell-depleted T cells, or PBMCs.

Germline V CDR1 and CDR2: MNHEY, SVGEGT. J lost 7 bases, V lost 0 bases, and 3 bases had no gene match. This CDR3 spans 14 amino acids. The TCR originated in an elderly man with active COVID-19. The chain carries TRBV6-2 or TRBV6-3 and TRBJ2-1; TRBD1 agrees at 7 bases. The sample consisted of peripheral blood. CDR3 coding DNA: TGTGCCAGCAGTTACTCACAGGGGAAGAATGAGCAGTTCTTC. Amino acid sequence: CASSYSQGKNEQFF.